This TCR beta chain was recorded in a study of T cell responses to AZD1222 COVID-19 vaccine. The method was immunoSEQ multiplex PCR; TCRdb's version includes in-frame clones alone and lacks a portion of them. Here the sample spans tens of thousands of clones, roughly 89% being singletons. Sequences were derived from peripheral blood, sampled on day 0 of AZD1222 vaccination. The sequence derives from an adult in good health.

CDR3 in DNA: TGTGCCAGCAATAAAGGGACTTATCAATACAATGAGCAGTTCTTC. Translation gives CASNKGTYQYNEQFF. The rearrangement joins TRBV2 to TRBJ2-1, with a weak D call TRBD2 (6 bases). Germline lookup yields CDR1 SNHLY and CDR2 FYNNEI. Trimming left V 7 bases short and J 4 bases short, with 17 bases between. The CDR3 is 15 residues long.